This T cell receptor beta chain is from a study of response to subunit inactivated influenza vaccine. In TCRdb, the RT-PCR reads were re-called with MiXCR into one record per CDR3 protein. This table holds over 750,000 distinct CDR3 sequences, roughly 20% found once. Points on this clonotype: Its antigen remains unidentified.

The study's findings and limits: Few additional T cells are recruited per seasonal influenza vaccination, authors suggested.

CDR3 size: 14 residues. In germline, CDR1 is MNHEY, CDR2 SVGAGI. V shed 2 bases and J shed 6 bases, with 11 bases lying between them. The chain carries TRBV6-5 and TRBJ2-1, with a possible D match to TRBD2 (5 bases). The receptor was derived from a man between 45 and 60 years old who received an inactivated influenza vaccine. The sequencing used PBMCs from blood, collected around 5 days after vaccination. The CDR3 protein is CASSYQLAGNEQFF. The CDR3 nucleotides read TGTGCCAGCAGTTACCAGCTAGCCGGCAATGAGCAGTTCTTC.